This T cell receptor (beta chain) came from a study of a mutant IDH1 vaccine in newly diagnosed glioma. Time point denoted: baseline, week 1 (first vaccination visit). Treatment meaning: pre-vaccination baseline after standard-of-care therapy. Here immunoSEQ multiplex PCR was the method, and the copy in TCRdb shows in-frame clones only, minus some. The sample yields some 68,000 clones, approximately 85% seen once. Whole-study findings and limits: Immune responses induced by the vaccine were seen in 93.3% of patients, spanning multiple MHC alleles.

CDR1 is SNHLY and CDR2 is FYNNEI in the germline V gene. CDR3 size: 14 residues. The V end was cut by 6 bases, the J end by 4 bases, with 15 bases between. As to this clone: The antigen is unknown.

This specimen was PBMCs, taken from a glioma patient treated with radiotherapy, temozolomide or both. The chain employs TRBV2 and TRBJ1-1; D possibly corresponds to TRBD1 (5 bases). The receptor comes from a man aged 50 or older with glioma. This CDR3 is CASRQRGAGTEAFF. CDR3 DNA sequence: TGTGCCAGCAGGCAAAGAGGGGCAGGCACTGAAGCTTTCTTT.